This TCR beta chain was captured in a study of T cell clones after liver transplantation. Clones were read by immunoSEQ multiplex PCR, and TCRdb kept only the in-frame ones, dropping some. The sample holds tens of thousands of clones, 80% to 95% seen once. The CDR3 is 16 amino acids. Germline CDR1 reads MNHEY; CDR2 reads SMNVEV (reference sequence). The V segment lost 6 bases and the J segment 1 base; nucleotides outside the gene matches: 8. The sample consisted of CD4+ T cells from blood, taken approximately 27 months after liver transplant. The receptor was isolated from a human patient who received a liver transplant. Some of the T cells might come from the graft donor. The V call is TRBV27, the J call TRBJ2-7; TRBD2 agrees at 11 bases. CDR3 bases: TGTGCCAGCAGCCGTACTGGGACTAGCGGTTCCTACGAGCAGTACTTC. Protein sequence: CASSRTGTSGSYEQYF.